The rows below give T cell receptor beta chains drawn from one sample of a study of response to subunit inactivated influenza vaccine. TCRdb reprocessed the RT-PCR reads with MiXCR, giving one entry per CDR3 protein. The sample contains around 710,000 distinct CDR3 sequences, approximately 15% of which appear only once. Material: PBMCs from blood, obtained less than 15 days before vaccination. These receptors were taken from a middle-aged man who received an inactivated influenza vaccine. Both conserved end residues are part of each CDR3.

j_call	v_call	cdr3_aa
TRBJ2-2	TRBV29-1	CSVEWVPGELFF
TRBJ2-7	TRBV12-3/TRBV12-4	CASRPGQAPYEQYF
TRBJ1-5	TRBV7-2	CASSTDRVKQHF
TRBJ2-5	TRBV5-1	CASSFGSELAQETQYF
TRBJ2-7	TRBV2	CASKPPGPSTGQYF
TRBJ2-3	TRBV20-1	CSARLAGGFTDTQYF
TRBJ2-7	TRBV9	CASSPSLGAYYEQYF
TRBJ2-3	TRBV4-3	CASSHKAGGPTDTQYF
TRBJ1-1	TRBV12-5	CASGLDGWTEAFF
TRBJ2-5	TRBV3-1	CASSLRGQGVKETQYF
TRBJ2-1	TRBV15	CATSRGGLRGGPYNEQFF
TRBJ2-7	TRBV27	CASSLSPERAYEQYF
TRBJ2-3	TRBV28	CASSPGVLDTQYF
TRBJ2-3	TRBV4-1	CASSQVGLAGGTKSTDTQYF
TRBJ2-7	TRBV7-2	CASSHSGQYEQYF
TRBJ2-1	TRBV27	CASSPTSSPYNEQFF
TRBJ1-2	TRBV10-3	CAISEDSHSNYGYTF
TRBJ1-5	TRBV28	CASSLKFGWAGNQPQHF
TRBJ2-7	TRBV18	CASSPGLQGTYEQYF
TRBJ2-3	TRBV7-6	CASSITSGTDTQYF
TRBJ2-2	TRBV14	CASSTQGTGELFF
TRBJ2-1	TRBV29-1	CSVGDSSYNEQFF
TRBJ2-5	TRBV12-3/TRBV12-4	CASSWTVETQYF
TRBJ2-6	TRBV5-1	CASSGGTSVSGANVLTF
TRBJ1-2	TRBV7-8	CASSLPGAQDGYTF
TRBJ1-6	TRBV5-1	CASSLFGAWGDNSPLHF